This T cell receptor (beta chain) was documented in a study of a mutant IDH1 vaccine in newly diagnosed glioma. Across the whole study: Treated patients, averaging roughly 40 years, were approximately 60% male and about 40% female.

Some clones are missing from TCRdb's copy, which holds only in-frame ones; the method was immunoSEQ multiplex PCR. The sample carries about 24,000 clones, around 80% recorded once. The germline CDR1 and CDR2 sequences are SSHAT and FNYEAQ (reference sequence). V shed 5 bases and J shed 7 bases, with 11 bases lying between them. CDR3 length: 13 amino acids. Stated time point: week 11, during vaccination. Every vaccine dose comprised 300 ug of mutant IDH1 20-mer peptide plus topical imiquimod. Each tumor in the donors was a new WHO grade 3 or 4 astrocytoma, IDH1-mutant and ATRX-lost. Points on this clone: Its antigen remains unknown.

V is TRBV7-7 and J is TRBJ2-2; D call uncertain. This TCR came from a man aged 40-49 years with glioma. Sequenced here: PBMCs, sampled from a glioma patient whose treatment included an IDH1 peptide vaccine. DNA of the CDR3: TGTGCCAGCAGCGGTTTGGCGGTCGGGGAGCTGTTTTTT. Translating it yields CASSGLAVGELFF.